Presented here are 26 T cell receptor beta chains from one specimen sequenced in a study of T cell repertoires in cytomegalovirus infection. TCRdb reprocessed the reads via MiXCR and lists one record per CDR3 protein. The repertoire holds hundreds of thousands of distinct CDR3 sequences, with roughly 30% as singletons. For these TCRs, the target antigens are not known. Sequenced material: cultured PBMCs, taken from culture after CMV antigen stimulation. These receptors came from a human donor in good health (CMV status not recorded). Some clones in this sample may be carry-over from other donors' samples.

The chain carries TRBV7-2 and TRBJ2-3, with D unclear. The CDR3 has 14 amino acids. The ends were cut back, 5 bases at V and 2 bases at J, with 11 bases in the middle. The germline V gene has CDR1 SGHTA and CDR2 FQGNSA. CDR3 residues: CASSRARVTDTQYF. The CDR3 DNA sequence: TGTGCCAGCAGCCGGGCACGGGTCACAGATACGCAGTATTTT.

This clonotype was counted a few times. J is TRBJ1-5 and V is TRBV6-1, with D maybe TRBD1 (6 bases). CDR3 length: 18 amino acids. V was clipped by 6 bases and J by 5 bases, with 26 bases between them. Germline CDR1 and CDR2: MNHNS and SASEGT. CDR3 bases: TGTGCCAGCAGCCGAGGTCGGGGGGCAGGTGGGGTGGATCAGCCCCAGCATTTT. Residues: CASSRGRGAGGVDQPQHF.

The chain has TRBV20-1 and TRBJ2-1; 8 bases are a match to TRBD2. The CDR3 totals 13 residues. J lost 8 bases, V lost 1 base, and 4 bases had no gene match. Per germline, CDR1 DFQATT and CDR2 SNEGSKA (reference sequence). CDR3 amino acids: CSARASGGHEQFF. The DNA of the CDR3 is TGCAGTGCTAGAGCCAGCGGGGGCCATGAGCAGTTCTTC.

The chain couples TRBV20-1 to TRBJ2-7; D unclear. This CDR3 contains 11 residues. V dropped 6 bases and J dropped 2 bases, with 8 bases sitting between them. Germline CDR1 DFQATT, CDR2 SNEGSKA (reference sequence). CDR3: CSAPTPYEQYF. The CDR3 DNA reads TGCAGTGCGCCCACCCCCTACGAGCAGTACTTC.

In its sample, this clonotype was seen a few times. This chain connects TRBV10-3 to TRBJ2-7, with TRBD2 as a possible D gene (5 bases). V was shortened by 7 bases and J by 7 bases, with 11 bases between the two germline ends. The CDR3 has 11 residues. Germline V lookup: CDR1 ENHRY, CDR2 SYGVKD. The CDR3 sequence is CAIKRASEQYF. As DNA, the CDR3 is TGTGCCATCAAGAGGGCATCGGAGCAGTACTTC.

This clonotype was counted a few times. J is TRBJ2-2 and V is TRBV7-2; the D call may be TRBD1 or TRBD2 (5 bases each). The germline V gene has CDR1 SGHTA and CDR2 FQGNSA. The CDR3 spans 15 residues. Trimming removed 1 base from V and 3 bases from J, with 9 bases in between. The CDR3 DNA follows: TGTGCCAGCAGCTTAGTGGTGGGGGACACCGGGGAGCTGTTTTTT. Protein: CASSLVVGDTGELFF. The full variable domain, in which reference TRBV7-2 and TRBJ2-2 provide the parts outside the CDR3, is GAGVSQSPSNKVTEKGKDVELRCDPISGHTALYWYRQSLGQGLEFLIYFQGNSAPDKSGLPSDRFSAERTGGSVSTLTIQRTQQEDSAVYLCASSLVVGDTGELFFGEGSRLTVL.

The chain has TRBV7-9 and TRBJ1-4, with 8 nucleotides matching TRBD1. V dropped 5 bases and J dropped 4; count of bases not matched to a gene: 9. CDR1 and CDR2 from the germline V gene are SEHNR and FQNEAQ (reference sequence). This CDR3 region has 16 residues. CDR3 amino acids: CASSPGQGGSNEKLFF. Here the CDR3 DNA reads TGTGCCAGCAGCCCAGGACAGGGCGGGAGTAATGAAAAACTGTTTTTT.

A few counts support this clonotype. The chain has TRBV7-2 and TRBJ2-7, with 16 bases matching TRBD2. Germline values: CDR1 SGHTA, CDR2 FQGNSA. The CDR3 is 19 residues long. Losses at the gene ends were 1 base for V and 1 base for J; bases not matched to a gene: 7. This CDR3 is CASSLVGLAGGTGSYEQYF. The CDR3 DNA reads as TGTGCCAGCAGCTTAGTGGGACTAGCGGGAGGGACGGGGTCCTACGAGCAGTACTTC. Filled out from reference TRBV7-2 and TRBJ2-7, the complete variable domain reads GAGVSQSPSNKVTEKGKDVELRCDPISGHTALYWYRQSLGQGLEFLIYFQGNSAPDKSGLPSDRFSAERTGGSVSTLTIQRTQQEDSAVYLCASSLVGLAGGTGSYEQYFGPGTRLTVT.

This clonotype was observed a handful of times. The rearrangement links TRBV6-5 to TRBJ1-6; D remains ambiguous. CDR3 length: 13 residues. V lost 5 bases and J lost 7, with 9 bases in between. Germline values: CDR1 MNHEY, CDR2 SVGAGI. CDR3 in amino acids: CASSPTSNSPLHF. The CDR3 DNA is TGTGCCAGCAGTCCCACCTCAAATTCACCCCTCCACTTT.

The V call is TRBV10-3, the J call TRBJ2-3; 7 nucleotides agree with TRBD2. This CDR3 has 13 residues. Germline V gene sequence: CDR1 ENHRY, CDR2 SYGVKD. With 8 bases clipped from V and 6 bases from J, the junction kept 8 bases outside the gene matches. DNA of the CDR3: TGTGCCATCGAAGCGGGACGCGGGGATACGCAGTATTTT. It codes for CAIEAGRGDTQYF.

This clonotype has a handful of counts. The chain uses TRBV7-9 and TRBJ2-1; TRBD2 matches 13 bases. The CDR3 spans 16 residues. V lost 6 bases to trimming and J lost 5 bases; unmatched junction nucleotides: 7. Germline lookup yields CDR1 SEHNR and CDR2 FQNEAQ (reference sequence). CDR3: CASSQPGTSGDNEQFF. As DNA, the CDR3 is TGTGCCAGCAGTCAACCCGGGACTAGCGGGGACAATGAGCAGTTCTTC. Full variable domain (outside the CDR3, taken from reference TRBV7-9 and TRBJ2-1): DTGVSQNPRHKITKRGQNVTFRCDPISEHNRLYWYRQTLGQGPEFLTYFQNEAQLEKSRLLSDRFSAERPKGSFSTLEIQRTEQGDSAMYLCASSQPGTSGDNEQFFGPGTRLTVL.

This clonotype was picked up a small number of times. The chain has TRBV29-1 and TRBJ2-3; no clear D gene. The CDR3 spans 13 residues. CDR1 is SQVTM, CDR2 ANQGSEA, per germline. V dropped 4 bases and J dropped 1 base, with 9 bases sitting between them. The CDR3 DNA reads TGCAGCGTTGCCGGCCCAGGCACAGATACGCAGTATTTT. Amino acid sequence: CSVAGPGTDTQYF.

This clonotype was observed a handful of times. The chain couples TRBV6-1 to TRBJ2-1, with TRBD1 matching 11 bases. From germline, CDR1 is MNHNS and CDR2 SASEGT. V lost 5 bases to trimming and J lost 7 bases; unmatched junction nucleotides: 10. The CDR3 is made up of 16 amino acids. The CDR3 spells CASSTQDRGHLNEQFF. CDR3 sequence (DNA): TGTGCCAGCAGTACCCAGGACAGGGGGCATCTGAATGAGCAGTTCTTC.

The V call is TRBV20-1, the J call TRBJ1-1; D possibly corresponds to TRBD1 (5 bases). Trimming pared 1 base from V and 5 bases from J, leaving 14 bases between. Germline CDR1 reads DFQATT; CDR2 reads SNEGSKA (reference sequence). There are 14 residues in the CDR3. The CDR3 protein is CSARVRAGWTEAFF. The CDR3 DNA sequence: TGCAGTGCTAGAGTTAGGGCAGGGTGGACTGAAGCTTTCTTT.

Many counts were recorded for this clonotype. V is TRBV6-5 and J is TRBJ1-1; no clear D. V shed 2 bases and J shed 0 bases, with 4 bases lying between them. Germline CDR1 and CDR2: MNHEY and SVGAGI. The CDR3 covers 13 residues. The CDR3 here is CASSYGMNTEAFF. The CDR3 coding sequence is TGTGCCAGCAGTTACGGCATGAACACTGAAGCTTTCTTT.

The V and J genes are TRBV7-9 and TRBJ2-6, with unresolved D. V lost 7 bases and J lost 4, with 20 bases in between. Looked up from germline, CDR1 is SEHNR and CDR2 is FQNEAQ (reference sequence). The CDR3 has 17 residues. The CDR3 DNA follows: TGTGCCAGCACCTCCCCCCAAGTTAGGTTAGGGGCCAACGTCCTGACTTTC. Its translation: CASTSPQVRLGANVLTF.

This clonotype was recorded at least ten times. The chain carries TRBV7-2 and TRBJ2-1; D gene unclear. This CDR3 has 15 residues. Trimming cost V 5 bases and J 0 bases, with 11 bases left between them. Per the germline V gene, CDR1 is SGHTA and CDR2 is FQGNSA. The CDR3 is CASSASQSSYNEQFF. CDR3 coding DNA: TGTGCCAGCAGCGCCTCCCAGAGCTCCTACAATGAGCAGTTCTTC.

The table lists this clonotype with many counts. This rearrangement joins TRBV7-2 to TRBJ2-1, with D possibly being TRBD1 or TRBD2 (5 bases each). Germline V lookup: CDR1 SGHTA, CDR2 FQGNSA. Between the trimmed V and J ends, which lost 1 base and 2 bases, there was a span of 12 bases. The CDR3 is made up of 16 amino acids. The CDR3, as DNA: TGTGCCAGCAGCTTAGGTGGAAGGGGAGCCTACAATGAGCAGTTCTTC. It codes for CASSLGGRGAYNEQFF.

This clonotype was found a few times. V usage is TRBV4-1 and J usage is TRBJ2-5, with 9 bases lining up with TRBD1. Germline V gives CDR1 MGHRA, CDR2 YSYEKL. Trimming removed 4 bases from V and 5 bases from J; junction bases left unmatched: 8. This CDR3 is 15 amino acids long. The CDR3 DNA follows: TGCGCCAGCAGCCTCCGGGACAGGGAGAAGGAGACCCAGTACTTC. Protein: CASSLRDREKETQYF.

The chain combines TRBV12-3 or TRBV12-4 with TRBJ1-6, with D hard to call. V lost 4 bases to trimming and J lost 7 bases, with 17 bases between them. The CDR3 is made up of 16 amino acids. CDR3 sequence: CASSSWAGSRNSPLHF. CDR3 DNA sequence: TGTGCCAGCAGTTCCTGGGCCGGGTCCCGCAATTCACCCCTCCACTTT.

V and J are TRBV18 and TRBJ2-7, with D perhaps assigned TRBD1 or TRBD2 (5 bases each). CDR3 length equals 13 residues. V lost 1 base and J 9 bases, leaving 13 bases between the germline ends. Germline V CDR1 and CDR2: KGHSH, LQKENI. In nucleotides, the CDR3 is TGTGCCAGCTCACCACGGCAGGGAGAAAGGCAGTACTTC. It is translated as CASSPRQGERQYF.

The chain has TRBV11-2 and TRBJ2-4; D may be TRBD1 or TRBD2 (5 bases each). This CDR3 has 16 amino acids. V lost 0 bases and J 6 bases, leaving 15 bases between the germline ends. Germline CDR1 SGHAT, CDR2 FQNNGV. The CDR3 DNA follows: TGTGCCAGCAGCTTAGATTTTTCAGGGAGCCGAAACATTCAGTACTTC. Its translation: CASSLDFSGSRNIQYF.

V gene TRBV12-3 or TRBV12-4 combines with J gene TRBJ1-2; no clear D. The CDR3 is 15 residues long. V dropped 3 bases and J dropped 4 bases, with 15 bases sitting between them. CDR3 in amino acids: CASSFGRIPIYGYTF. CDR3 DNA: TGTGCCAGCAGTTTTGGTCGAATACCCATCTATGGCTACACCTTC.

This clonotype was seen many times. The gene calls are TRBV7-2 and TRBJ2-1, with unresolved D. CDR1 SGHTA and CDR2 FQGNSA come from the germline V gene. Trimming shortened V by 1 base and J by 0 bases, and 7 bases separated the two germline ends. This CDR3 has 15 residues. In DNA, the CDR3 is TGTGCCAGCAGCTTAGACAGAAACTCCTACAATGAGCAGTTCTTC. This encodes CASSLDRNSYNEQFF.

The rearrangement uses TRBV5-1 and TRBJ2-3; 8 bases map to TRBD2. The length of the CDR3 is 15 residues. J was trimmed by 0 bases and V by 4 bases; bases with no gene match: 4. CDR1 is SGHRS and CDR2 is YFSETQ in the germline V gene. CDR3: CASSDGLASTDTQYF. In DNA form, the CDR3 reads TGCGCCAGCAGCGACGGACTAGCTAGCACAGATACGCAGTATTTT.

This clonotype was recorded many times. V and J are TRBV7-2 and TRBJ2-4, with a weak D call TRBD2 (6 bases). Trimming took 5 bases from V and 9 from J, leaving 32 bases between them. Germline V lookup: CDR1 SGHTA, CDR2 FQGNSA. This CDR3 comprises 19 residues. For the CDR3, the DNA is TGTGCCAGCAGCCTCAACCGATTCCAGAGGACTATGGAAAGTGTCATTCAGTACTTC. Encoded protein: CASSLNRFQRTMESVIQYF.